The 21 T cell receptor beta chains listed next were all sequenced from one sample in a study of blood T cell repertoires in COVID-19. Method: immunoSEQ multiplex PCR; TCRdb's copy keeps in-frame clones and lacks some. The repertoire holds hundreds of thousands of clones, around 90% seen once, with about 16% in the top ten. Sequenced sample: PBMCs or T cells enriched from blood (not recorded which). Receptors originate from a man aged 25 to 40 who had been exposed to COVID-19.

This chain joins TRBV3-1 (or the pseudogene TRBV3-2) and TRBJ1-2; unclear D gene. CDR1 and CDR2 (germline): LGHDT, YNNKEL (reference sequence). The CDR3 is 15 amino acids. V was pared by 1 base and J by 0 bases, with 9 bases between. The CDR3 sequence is CASSQGVGANYGYTF. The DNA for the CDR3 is TGTGCCAGCAGCCAAGGAGTCGGAGCTAACTATGGCTACACCTTC.

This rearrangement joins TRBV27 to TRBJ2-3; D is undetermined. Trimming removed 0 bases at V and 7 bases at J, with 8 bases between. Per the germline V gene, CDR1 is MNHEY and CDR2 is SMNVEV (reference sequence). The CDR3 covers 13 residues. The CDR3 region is CASSLSQANTQYF. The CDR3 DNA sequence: TGTGCCAGCAGTTTATCCCAGGCCAATACGCAGTATTTT.

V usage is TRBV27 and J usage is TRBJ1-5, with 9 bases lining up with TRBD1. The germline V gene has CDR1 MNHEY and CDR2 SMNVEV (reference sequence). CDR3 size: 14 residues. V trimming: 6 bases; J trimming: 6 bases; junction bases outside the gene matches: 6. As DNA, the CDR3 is TGTGCCAGCAGCCGGGGACAGGGAGGTCAGCCCCAGCATTTT. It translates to CASSRGQGGQPQHF.

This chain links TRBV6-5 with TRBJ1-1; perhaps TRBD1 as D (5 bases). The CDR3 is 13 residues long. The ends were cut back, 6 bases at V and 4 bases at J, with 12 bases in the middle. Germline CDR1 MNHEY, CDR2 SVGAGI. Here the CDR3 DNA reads TGTGCCAGCAGCAGGGTCCTCGGCACTGAAGCTTTCTTT. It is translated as CASSRVLGTEAFF.

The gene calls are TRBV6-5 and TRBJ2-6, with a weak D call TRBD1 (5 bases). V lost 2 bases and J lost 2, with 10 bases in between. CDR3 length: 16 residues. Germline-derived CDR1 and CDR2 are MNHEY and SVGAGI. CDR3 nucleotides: TGTGCCAGCAGTTACGCCTCAGGGACTGGGGCCAACGTCCTGACTTTC. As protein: CASSYASGTGANVLTF.

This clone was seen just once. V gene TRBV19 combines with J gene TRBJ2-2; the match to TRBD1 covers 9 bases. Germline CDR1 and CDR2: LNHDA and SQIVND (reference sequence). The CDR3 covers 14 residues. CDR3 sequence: CAVTGQGGTGELFF. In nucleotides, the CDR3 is TGTGCGGTCACGGGACAGGGAGGGACCGGGGAGCTGTTTTTT.

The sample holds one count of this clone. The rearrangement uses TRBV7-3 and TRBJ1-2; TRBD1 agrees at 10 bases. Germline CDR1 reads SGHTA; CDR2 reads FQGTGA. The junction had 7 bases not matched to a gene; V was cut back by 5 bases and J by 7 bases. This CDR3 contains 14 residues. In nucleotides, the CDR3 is TGTGCCAGCAGCCCACGGACAGGGGGAGGTGGCTACACCTTC. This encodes CASSPRTGGGGYTF.

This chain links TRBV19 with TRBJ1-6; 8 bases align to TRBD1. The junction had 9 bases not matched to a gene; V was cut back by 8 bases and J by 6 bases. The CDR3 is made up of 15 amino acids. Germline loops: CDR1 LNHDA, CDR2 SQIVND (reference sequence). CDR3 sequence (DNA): TGTGCCAGTGCTAGCCCGGGACAGGCTAATTCACCCCTCCACTTT. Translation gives CASASPGQANSPLHF.

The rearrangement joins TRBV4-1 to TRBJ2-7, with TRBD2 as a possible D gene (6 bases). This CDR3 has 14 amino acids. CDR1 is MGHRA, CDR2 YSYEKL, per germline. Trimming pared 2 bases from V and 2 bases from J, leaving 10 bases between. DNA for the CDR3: TGCGCCAGCAGCCAAAGAGCGGGTACCTACGAGCAGTACTTC. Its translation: CASSQRAGTYEQYF.

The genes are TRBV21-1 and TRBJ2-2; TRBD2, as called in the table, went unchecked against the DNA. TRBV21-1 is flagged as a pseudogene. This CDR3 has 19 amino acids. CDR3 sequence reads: CASSNDPWGRERNTGELFF. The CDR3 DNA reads TGTGCCAGCAGCAATGACCCTTGGGGCCGGGAGAGGAACACCGGGGAGCTGTTTTTT.

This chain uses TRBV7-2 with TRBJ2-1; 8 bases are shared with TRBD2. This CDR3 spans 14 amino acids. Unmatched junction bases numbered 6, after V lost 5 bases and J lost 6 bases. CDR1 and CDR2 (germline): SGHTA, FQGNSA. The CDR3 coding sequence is TGTGCCAGCAGCCCGACGGGGGGGGTCAATGAGCAGTTCTTC. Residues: CASSPTGGVNEQFF.

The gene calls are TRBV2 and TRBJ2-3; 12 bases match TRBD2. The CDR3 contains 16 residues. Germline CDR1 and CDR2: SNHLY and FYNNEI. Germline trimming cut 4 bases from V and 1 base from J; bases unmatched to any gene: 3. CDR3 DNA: TGTGCCAGCAGTGGTCGGACTAGCGGGGGCACAGATACGCAGTATTTT. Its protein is CASSGRTSGGTDTQYF. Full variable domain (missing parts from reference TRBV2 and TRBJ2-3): EPEVTQTPSHQVTQMGQEVILRCVPISNHLYFYWYRQILGQKVEFLVSFYNNEISEKSEIFDDQFSVERPDGSNFTLKIRSTKLEDSAMYFCASSGRTSGGTDTQYFGPGTRLTVL.

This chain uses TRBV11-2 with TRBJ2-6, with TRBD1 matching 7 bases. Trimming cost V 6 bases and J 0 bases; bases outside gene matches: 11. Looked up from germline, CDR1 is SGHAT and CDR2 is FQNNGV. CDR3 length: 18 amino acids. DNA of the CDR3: TGTGCCAGCAGAGGGCCGGGACAGAGACACTCTGGGGCCAACGTCCTGACTTTC. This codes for CASRGPGQRHSGANVLTF.

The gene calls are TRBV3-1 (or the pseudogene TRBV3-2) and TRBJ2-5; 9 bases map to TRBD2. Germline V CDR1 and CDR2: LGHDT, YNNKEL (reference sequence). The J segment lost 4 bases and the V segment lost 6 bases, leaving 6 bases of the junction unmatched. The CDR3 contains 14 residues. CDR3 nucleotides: TGTGCCAGCAGTTATAGCGGGGGTTCAGAGACCCAGTACTTC. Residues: CASSYSGGSETQYF.

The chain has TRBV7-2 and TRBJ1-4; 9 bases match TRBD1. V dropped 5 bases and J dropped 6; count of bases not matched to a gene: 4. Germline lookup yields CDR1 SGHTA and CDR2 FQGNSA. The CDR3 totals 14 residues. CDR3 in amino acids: CASSQDRGDEKLFF. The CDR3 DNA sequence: TGTGCCAGCAGCCAAGACAGGGGGGATGAAAAACTGTTTTTT.

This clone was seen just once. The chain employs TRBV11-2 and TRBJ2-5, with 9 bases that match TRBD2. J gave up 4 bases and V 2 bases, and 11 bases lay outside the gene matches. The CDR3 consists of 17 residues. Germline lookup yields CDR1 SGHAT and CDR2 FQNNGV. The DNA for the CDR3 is TGTGCCAGCAGCTTAAAAGCACTTGGCGGGGGGGGAGAGACCCAGTACTTC. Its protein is CASSLKALGGGGETQYF.

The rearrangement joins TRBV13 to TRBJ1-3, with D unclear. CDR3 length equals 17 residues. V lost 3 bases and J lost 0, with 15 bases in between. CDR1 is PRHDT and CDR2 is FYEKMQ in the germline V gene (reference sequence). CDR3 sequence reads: CASSFFLDWSSGNTIYF. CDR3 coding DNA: TGTGCCAGCAGCTTCTTCCTTGACTGGAGCTCTGGAAACACCATATATTTT.

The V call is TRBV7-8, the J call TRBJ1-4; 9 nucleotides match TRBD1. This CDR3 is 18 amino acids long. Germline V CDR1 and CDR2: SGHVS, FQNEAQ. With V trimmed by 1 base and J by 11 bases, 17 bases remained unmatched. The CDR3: CASSLERFLQGQGEKLFF. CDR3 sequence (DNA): TGTGCCAGCAGCTTAGAGCGCTTCCTTCAGGGACAGGGTGAGAAACTGTTTTTT.

CDR3 residues: CATSSGTLEAFF. The CDR3 coding sequence is TGTGCCACCAGCTCCGGGACACTTGAAGCTTTCTTT. The rearrangement uses TRBV2 and TRBJ1-1; possibly TRBD1 for D (6 bases). Germline V gives CDR1 SNHLY, CDR2 FYNNEI. The CDR3 has 12 residues. The V end lost 10 bases, the J end lost 7 bases, and 16 bases lay between the germline ends.

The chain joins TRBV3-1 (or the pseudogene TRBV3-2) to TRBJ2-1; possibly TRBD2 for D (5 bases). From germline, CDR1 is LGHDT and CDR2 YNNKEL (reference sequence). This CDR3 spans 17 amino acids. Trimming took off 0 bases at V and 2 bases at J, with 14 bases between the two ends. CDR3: CASSQDLGAAAYNEQFF. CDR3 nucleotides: TGTGCCAGCAGCCAAGATCTCGGAGCGGCCGCCTACAATGAGCAGTTCTTC.

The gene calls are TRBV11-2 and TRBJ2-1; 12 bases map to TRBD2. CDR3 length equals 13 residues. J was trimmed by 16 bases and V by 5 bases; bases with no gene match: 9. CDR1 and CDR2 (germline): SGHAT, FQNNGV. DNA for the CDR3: TGTGCCAGCAGCGAGCAAGGACTAGCGGGGACCTTCTTC. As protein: CASSEQGLAGTFF.